A single sample gave rise to the 22 T cell receptor beta chains below, sequenced in a study of cytomegalovirus exposure and HLA in healthy donors. It was with 60 Vbeta and 13 Jbeta primers that the PCR ran. Here immunoSEQ multiplex PCR was the method, and the copy in TCRdb shows in-frame clones only, minus some. The sample has about 190,000 clones, around 80% seen once. Sequencing was done on a sample of PBMCs. The source of these receptors is a woman between 18 and 30 years old in good health and CMV-seronegative.

The rearrangement links TRBV5-1 to TRBJ2-7, with 7 bases that match TRBD2. Germline values: CDR1 SGHRS, CDR2 YFSETQ. V shed 2 bases and J 7 bases; nucleotides not matched to a gene: 12. CDR3 length: 15 residues. CDR3 loop: CASSFLTSVRREQYF. The CDR3 DNA sequence: TGCGCCAGCAGCTTCTTAACTAGCGTCCGCCGGGAGCAGTACTTC. Together with reference TRBV5-1 and TRBJ2-7, the CDR3 gives the full variable domain: KAGVTQTPRYLIKTRGQQVTLSCSPISGHRSVSWYQQTPGQGLQFLFEYFSETQRNKGNFPGRFSGRQFSNSRSEMNVSTLELGDSALYLCASSFLTSVRREQYFGPGTRLTVT.

The chain uses TRBV28 and TRBJ2-4; the D gene is possibly TRBD2 (6 bases). The CDR3 extends over 16 amino acids. Deletions cut 5 bases from V and 1 base from J, with 15 bases between. Per germline, CDR1 MDHEN and CDR2 SYDVKM. In DNA form, the CDR3 reads TGTGCCAGCAGTAAAAGCGGGTCTTGGGCCAAAAACATTCAGTACTTC. Protein: CASSKSGSWAKNIQYF.

The chain recombines TRBV4-2 with TRBJ1-5; D ambiguous. Between the trimmed V and J ends, which lost 5 bases and 7 bases, there was a span of 21 bases. This CDR3 spans 16 amino acids. Germline V gives CDR1 LGHNA, CDR2 YNFKEQ. The CDR3 spells CASSSEEGPKNQPQHF. DNA of the CDR3: TGTGCCAGCAGCTCAGAGGAGGGCCCCAAGAACCAGCCCCAGCATTTT.

This chain joins TRBV5-8 and TRBJ2-5, with a weak D call TRBD2 (5 bases). There are 17 residues in the CDR3. V gave up 0 bases and J gave up 1 base, with 16 bases separating them. Germline lookup yields CDR1 SGHTS and CDR2 YDEGEE. The CDR3 region has the DNA TGTGCCAGCAGCTTGGCCGTAGGGTTGAGGGCCCAAGAGACCCAGTACTTC. Protein sequence: CASSLAVGLRAQETQYF. Variable domain in full (rest from reference TRBV5-8 and TRBJ2-5): EAGVTQSPTHLIKTRGQQATLRCSPISGHTSVYWYQQALGLGLQFLLWYDEGEERNRGNFPPRFSGRQFPNYSSELNVNALELEDSALYLCASSLAVGLRAQETQYFGPGTRLLVL.

This clone was seen just once. In DNA, the CDR3 is TGTGCCAGCTCCGACGGACTATCCTACAATGAGCAGTTCTTC. This sequence encodes CASSDGLSYNEQFF. This sequence joins TRBV18 and TRBJ2-1; D possibly corresponds to TRBD2 (6 bases). The germline V gene encodes CDR1 KGHSH and CDR2 LQKENI. Deletions cut 6 bases from V and 1 base from J, with 10 bases between. The CDR3 totals 14 residues.

The CDR3 spells CAATGTGLSNEQFF. CDR3 coding DNA: TGTGCCGCCACCGGGACAGGTCTGAGTAATGAGCAGTTCTTC. The chain joins TRBV5-4 to TRBJ2-1; TRBD1 aligns across 8 bases. The CDR3 is 14 residues long. V was pared by 10 bases and J by 7 bases, with 13 bases of the junction left unmatched. The germline V gene has CDR1 SGHNT and CDR2 YYREEE (reference sequence).

The chain is built from TRBV28 and TRBJ1-5; 8 bases align to TRBD1. This CDR3 has 14 residues. After removal of 6 bases from V and 7 bases from J, the junction contained 8 bases not matched to a gene. The germline V gene has CDR1 MDHEN and CDR2 SYDVKM. This CDR3 is CASSSRTGFQPQHF. CDR3 sequence (DNA): TGTGCCAGCAGCTCCCGGACAGGGTTCCAGCCCCAGCATTTT.

V is TRBV27 and J is TRBJ1-2; tentatively, D is TRBD1 (5 bases). Trimming left V 7 bases short and J 4 bases short, with 16 bases between. Germline V gene sequence: CDR1 MNHEY, CDR2 SMNVEV (reference sequence). The CDR3 runs to 14 residues. This CDR3 is CASKVRGLGYGYTF. CDR3 DNA: TGTGCCAGCAAGGTACGGGGGTTGGGCTATGGCTACACCTTC.

The chain joins TRBV6-1 to TRBJ1-1; TRBD1 is a possible D gene (6 bases). CDR3 length equals 14 residues. V lost 6 bases, J lost 3 bases, and 14 bases lay in between. Germline V gene sequence: CDR1 MNHNS, CDR2 SASEGT. CDR3 in DNA: TGTGCCAGCAGAAGAGGGGGTGTGGACACTGAAGCTTTCTTT. Its translation is CASRRGGVDTEAFF.

The CDR3 here is CASSLGVAGVRYNEQFF. In DNA form, the CDR3 reads TGTGCCAGCAGTTTGGGGGTAGCGGGAGTACGCTACAATGAGCAGTTCTTC. The chain links TRBV28 to TRBJ2-1; TRBD2 aligns across 9 bases. Trimming removed 3 bases from V and 3 bases from J; junction bases left unmatched: 9. Germline CDR1 is MDHEN and CDR2 is SYDVKM. This CDR3 spans 17 amino acids.

The chain links TRBV13 to TRBJ2-4, with unresolved D. The CDR3 runs to 12 residues. Germline lookup yields CDR1 PRHDT and CDR2 FYEKMQ (reference sequence). Trimming stripped 4 bases from V and 8 bases from J, with 9 bases between. CDR3 in amino acids: CASSSRRDIQYF. The DNA for the CDR3 is TGTGCCAGCAGCTCTAGACGAGACATTCAGTACTTC.

J is TRBJ2-6 and V is TRBV9; TRBD1 matches 7 bases. The CDR3 consists of 15 residues. The J segment lost 2 bases and the V segment lost 3 bases, leaving 2 bases of the junction unmatched. CDR1 is SGDLS, CDR2 YYNGEE, per germline. CDR3 residues: CASSGTGAGANVLTF. In nucleotides, the CDR3 is TGTGCCAGCAGCGGAACAGGGGCTGGGGCCAACGTCCTGACTTTC.

The CDR3 bases are TGTGCCAGCAGCGTAGGGGGAGGCAAGGAGCAGTACTTC. This translates into CASSVGGGKEQYF. This chain uses TRBV9 with TRBJ2-7, with a possible D match to TRBD2 (6 bases). CDR3 length: 13 amino acids. The germline V and J ends were trimmed by 0 bases and 7 bases, with 11 bases remaining between them. The germline CDR1 and CDR2 sequences are SGDLS and YYNGEE.

This clone was seen a handful of times. The chain is built from TRBV19 and TRBJ1-5; D remains ambiguous. The CDR3 consists of 15 residues. The V and J ends lost 0 bases and 4 bases respectively, with 10 bases between them. Germline CDR1 is LNHDA and CDR2 is SQIVND (reference sequence). Written as DNA, the CDR3 is TGTGCCAGTAGTATAGACCGGGGTCCAAATCAGCCCCAGCATTTT. It codes for CASSIDRGPNQPQHF. The whole variable domain, filled in from reference TRBV19 and TRBJ1-5, reads DGGITQSPKYLFRKEGQNVTLSCEQNLNHDAMYWYRQDPGQGLRLIYYSQIVNDFQKGDIAEGYSVSREKKESFPLTVTSAQKNPTAFYLCASSIDRGPNQPQHFGDGTRLSIL.

DNA for the CDR3: TGTGCCAGCAGTTACTCTGGACAGGGAACAGATACGCAGTATTTT. Its protein product is CASSYSGQGTDTQYF. The chain couples TRBV6-5 to TRBJ2-3; 8 bases match TRBD1. The trim removed 0 bases at V and 3 bases at J, leaving 2 bases unmatched. Germline assignment: CDR1 MNHEY and CDR2 SVGAGI. The CDR3 has 15 residues.

The V and J genes are TRBV5-1 and TRBJ1-2; D ambiguous. V was clipped by 0 bases and J by 6 bases, with 15 bases between them. The CDR3 runs 15 residues. From germline, CDR1 is SGHRS and CDR2 YFSETQ. Here the CDR3 reads CASSLASGLENGYTF. CDR3 sequence (DNA): TGCGCCAGCAGCTTGGCCTCGGGTCTGGAGAATGGCTACACCTTC.

V usage is TRBV28 and J usage is TRBJ1-1; D gene uncertain. The CDR3 totals 14 residues. Looked up from germline, CDR1 is MDHEN and CDR2 is SYDVKM. V lost 7 bases, J lost 4 bases, and 16 bases lay in between. CDR3 region: CASTIPPGGTEAFF. The CDR3 DNA sequence: TGTGCCAGCACCATCCCGCCAGGTGGCACTGAAGCTTTCTTT.

V is TRBV7-8 and J is TRBJ2-3, with 10 bases that match TRBD2. The germline CDR1 and CDR2 sequences are SGHVS and FQNEAQ. V gave up 4 bases and J gave up 6 bases; unmatched junction bases: 10. The CDR3 is 16 amino acids. The CDR3 sequence is CASSSIQREGRDTQYF. CDR3 nucleotide sequence: TGTGCCAGCAGCTCGATACAGCGGGAGGGCCGGGATACGCAGTATTTT.

The V gene is TRBV4-2, the J gene TRBJ2-5, with 14 bases identical to TRBD2. The CDR3 has 16 amino acids. V was clipped by 5 bases and J by 2 bases; unmatched bases: 4. Germline V lookup: CDR1 LGHNA, CDR2 YNFKEQ. The CDR3 DNA follows: TGTGCCAGCAGCAGTAGACTAGCGGGAGGGCAAGAGACCCAGTACTTC. Amino acids: CASSSRLAGGQETQYF.

The genes are TRBV30 and TRBJ2-1; TRBD2 matches 7 bases. CDR3 length: 16 residues. Germline V gives CDR1 GTSNPN, CDR2 SVGIG (reference sequence). V dropped 0 bases and J dropped 4; count of bases not matched to a gene: 9. The CDR3 spells CAWSVRASGRYNEQFF. CDR3 sequence (DNA): TGTGCCTGGAGTGTTCGGGCTAGCGGTAGATACAATGAGCAGTTCTTC.

The rearrangement links TRBV5-1 to TRBJ2-3, with no clear D. CDR1 and CDR2 from the germline V gene are SGHRS and YFSETQ. The CDR3 sequence is 15 residues long. Trimming pared 1 base from V and 0 bases from J, leaving 9 bases between. DNA for the CDR3: TGCGCCAGCAGCTTGCAGCGATCCAGCACAGATACGCAGTATTTT. Protein sequence: CASSLQRSSTDTQYF.

This clone was detected only once. The rearrangement uses TRBV27 and TRBJ2-2; 8 bases are a match to TRBD2. Germline V lookup: CDR1 MNHEY, CDR2 SMNVEV (reference sequence). This CDR3 spans 20 amino acids. V gave up 3 bases and J gave up 2 bases; unmatched junction bases: 17. This chain's CDR3 is CASSLYYGALAGINTGELFF. CDR3 nucleotide sequence: TGTGCCAGCAGTTTGTATTACGGGGCGCTAGCGGGCATAAACACCGGGGAGCTGTTTTTT.